This entry lists 25 T cell receptor beta chains sequenced from one sample in a study of cytomegalovirus exposure and HLA in healthy donors. Amplification used 60 Vbeta primers and 13 Jbeta primers. Here immunoSEQ multiplex PCR was the method, and the copy in TCRdb shows in-frame clones only, minus some. This table holds roughly 190,000 clones, about four fifths found once. The sample was PBMCs. All receptors come from a man aged 35 to 55 in good health and CMV-seropositive.

The gene calls are TRBV2 and TRBJ2-4; tentative D call: TRBD1 (5 bases). The germline V gene encodes CDR1 SNHLY and CDR2 FYNNEI. This CDR3 spans 12 amino acids. V was trimmed by 6 bases and J by 7 bases, leaving 10 bases between them. The CDR3 DNA follows: TGTGCCAGCAGGACAGACGTTAACATTCAGTACTTC. The encoded protein is CASRTDVNIQYF.

The gene calls are TRBV2 and TRBJ1-4; D call uncertain. The V end was cut by 7 bases, the J end by 7 bases, with 7 bases between. Germline assignment: CDR1 SNHLY and CDR2 FYNNEI. CDR3 length: 11 residues. DNA for the CDR3: TGTGCCAGCAAGGAGGGTGAAAAACTGTTTTTT. Encoded protein: CASKEGEKLFF.

The V and J genes are TRBV2 and TRBJ2-3; 8 nucleotides agree with TRBD2. The CDR3 contains 14 residues. CDR1 SNHLY and CDR2 FYNNEI come from the germline V gene. With V trimmed by 6 bases and J by 3 bases, 5 bases remained unmatched. For the CDR3, the DNA is TGTGCCAGCAGAAAGCGGGAGAGTACAGATACGCAGTATTTT. It specifies CASRKRESTDTQYF.

This chain uses TRBV6-4 with TRBJ1-5; 8 nucleotides align to TRBD1. The CDR3 length is 13 residues. Germline V CDR1 and CDR2: MRHNA, SNTAGT. Trimming cost V 5 bases and J 6 bases; bases outside gene matches: 3. CDR3: CASSLQGGQPQHF. DNA for the CDR3: TGTGCCAGCAGTCTACAGGGGGGTCAGCCCCAGCATTTT.

The chain links TRBV9 to TRBJ2-7, with D tentatively TRBD2 (6 bases). This CDR3 contains 14 residues. With 0 bases removed from V and 7 bases from J, the gap between germline ends came to 14 bases. Germline CDR1 is SGDLS and CDR2 is YYNGEE. Here the CDR3 reads CASSVASAGGEQYF. The CDR3 DNA reads TGTGCCAGCAGCGTAGCAAGCGCCGGGGGTGAGCAGTACTTC.

The chain has TRBV27 and TRBJ1-1, with D hard to call. This CDR3 contains 14 residues. Germline CDR1 reads MNHEY; CDR2 reads SMNVEV (reference sequence). The germline V and J ends were trimmed by 1 base and 4 bases, with 10 bases remaining between them. CDR3 protein: CASSLYKEPTEAFF. CDR3 coding DNA: TGTGCCAGCAGTTTATATAAGGAGCCCACTGAAGCTTTCTTT.

The chain links TRBV7-2 to TRBJ2-7; possible D gene TRBD2, 6 bases. This CDR3 has 14 amino acids. Germline V gives CDR1 SGHTA, CDR2 FQGNSA. V was clipped by 7 bases and J by 0 bases, with 13 bases between them. In DNA form, the CDR3 reads TGTGCCAGCACCAGGGCGGGGTCCTCCTACGAGCAGTACTTC. It translates to CASTRAGSSYEQYF.

V gene TRBV5-6 combines with J gene TRBJ2-1; D not certain. Germline V lookup: CDR1 SGHDT, CDR2 YYEEEE. The ends were cut back, 1 base at V and 0 bases at J, with 11 bases in the middle. The CDR3 consists of 16 residues. CDR3 residues: CASSLLQSSSYNEQFF. DNA for the CDR3: TGTGCCAGCAGCTTGTTACAGTCGAGCTCCTACAATGAGCAGTTCTTC.

V is TRBV11-2 and J is TRBJ2-2, with D tentatively TRBD2 (5 bases). The germline V gene encodes CDR1 SGHAT and CDR2 FQNNGV. The CDR3 consists of 15 residues. Trimming pared 5 bases from V and 3 bases from J, leaving 13 bases between. DNA for the CDR3: TGTGCCAGCAGCCGAGACCTGCGGGACACCGGGGAGCTGTTTTTT. Protein sequence: CASSRDLRDTGELFF. Full variable domain (rest looked up from reference TRBV11-2 and TRBJ2-2): EAGVAQSPRYKIIEKRQSVAFWCNPISGHATLYWYQQILGQGPKLLIQFQNNGVVDDSQLPKDRFSAERLKGVDSTLKIQPAKLEDSAVYLCASSRDLRDTGELFFGEGSRLTVL.

This sequence joins TRBV5-1 and TRBJ2-3; unclear D gene. CDR1 is SGHRS and CDR2 is YFSETQ in the germline V gene. The CDR3 is 12 residues long. The V and J ends lost 4 bases and 0 bases respectively, with 3 bases between them. The CDR3 loop reads CASSPSTDTQYF. CDR3 bases: TGCGCCAGCAGCCCTAGCACAGATACGCAGTATTTT.

The chain employs TRBV6-5 and TRBJ2-7; 10 nucleotides agree with TRBD2. This CDR3 has 15 amino acids. Germline V lookup: CDR1 MNHEY, CDR2 SVGAGI. V was clipped by 4 bases and J by 5 bases; unmatched bases: 8. In nucleotides, the CDR3 is TGTGCCAGCAGTTTCGCAGCGGGAGGGCCCGACGAGCAGTACTTC. It codes for CASSFAAGGPDEQYF.

This clone showed up just once. The chain combines TRBV2 with TRBJ1-5; 10 nucleotides align to TRBD1. This CDR3 is built from 16 residues. V gave up 1 base and J gave up 9 bases; unmatched junction bases: 9. Germline V gene lookup returns CDR1 SNHLY and CDR2 FYNNEI. For the CDR3, the DNA is TGTGCCAGCAGTGAAGGGGGACAGGGGCGAGGTTCGCCCCAGCATTTT. Translating it yields CASSEGGQGRGSPQHF.

This rearrangement joins TRBV5-5 to TRBJ2-1, with D possibly TRBD1 on 9 matching bases. CDR3 length: 19 amino acids. CDR1 SGHKS and CDR2 YYEKEE come from the germline V gene (reference sequence). V lost 1 base and J 1 base, leaving 21 bases between the germline ends. CDR3 residues: CASSLTGQGTSWSYNEQFF. The DNA of the CDR3 is TGTGCCAGCAGCTTGACTGGACAGGGGACTAGTTGGTCCTACAATGAGCAGTTCTTC.

V and J are TRBV4-2 and TRBJ1-6, with D hard to call. The germline V gene has CDR1 LGHNA and CDR2 YNFKEQ. Between the trimmed V and J ends, which lost 2 bases and 7 bases, there was a span of 21 bases. The CDR3 spans 18 residues. The CDR3 bases are TGTGCCAGCAGCCAACGATCGGCAGGATCCCTCCCCAATTCACCCCTCCACTTT. This sequence encodes CASSQRSAGSLPNSPLHF.

The chain links TRBV6-6 to TRBJ2-3, with a possible D match to TRBD2 (6 bases). Trimming stripped 8 bases from V and 2 bases from J, with 17 bases between. CDR1 is MNHNY, CDR2 SVGAGI, per germline (reference sequence). There are 15 residues in the CDR3. DNA of the CDR3: TGTGCCAGCCCGCCACTCGGCGGGATCACAGATACGCAGTATTTT. It codes for CASPPLGGITDTQYF.

V and J are TRBV11-2 and TRBJ2-6, with D possibly TRBD1 on 5 matching bases. Germline CDR1 and CDR2: SGHAT and FQNNGV. The germline V and J ends were trimmed by 1 base and 2 bases, with 6 bases remaining between them. CDR3 size: 15 residues. CDR3: CASSLVRAGANVLTF. DNA of the CDR3: TGTGCCAGCAGCTTAGTCAGGGCTGGGGCCAACGTCCTGACTTTC.

The rearrangement uses TRBV5-1 and TRBJ2-1, with 8 bases fitting TRBD1. The germline gives CDR1 SGHRS, CDR2 YFSETQ. This CDR3 is 20 amino acids long. After removal of 0 bases from V and 0 bases from J, the junction contained 14 bases not matched to a gene. The CDR3 coding sequence is TGCGCCAGCAGCTTGGGGGGCCCCCGGGACAGGCGAAACTCCTACAATGAGCAGTTCTTC. Its translation: CASSLGGPRDRRNSYNEQFF.

In this sample, this clone turned up once. The gene calls are TRBV5-4 and TRBJ2-7, with D possibly TRBD2 on 7 matching bases. The CDR3 sequence is 15 residues long. The V end lost 3 bases, the J end lost 4 bases, and 17 bases lay between the germline ends. Germline CDR1 is SGHNT and CDR2 is YYREEE (reference sequence). The CDR3 loop reads CASSWRGGVAYEQYF. CDR3 in DNA: TGTGCCAGCAGCTGGAGGGGGGGGGTCGCGTACGAGCAGTACTTC.

The chain recombines TRBV4-2 with TRBJ2-2; the D gene is possibly TRBD2 (6 bases). V lost 4 bases and J 1 base, leaving 13 bases between the germline ends. Germline V lookup: CDR1 LGHNA, CDR2 YNFKEQ. The CDR3 spans 16 residues. CDR3 in amino acids: CASSPGPGENTGELFF. In DNA, the CDR3 is TGTGCCAGCAGCCCCGGACCGGGAGAGAACACCGGGGAGCTGTTTTTT.

The chain couples TRBV19 to TRBJ1-1; possible D gene TRBD1, 6 bases. This CDR3 contains 14 residues. Germline values: CDR1 LNHDA, CDR2 SQIVND (reference sequence). The V end lost 5 bases, the J end lost 4 bases, and 14 bases lay between the germline ends. The CDR3 loop is CASSVYRESTEAFF. In DNA form, the CDR3 reads TGTGCCAGTAGTGTCTACAGGGAGTCCACTGAAGCTTTCTTT.

V usage is TRBV20-1 and J usage is TRBJ1-1; D is uncertain. CDR1 and CDR2 (germline): DFQATT, SNEGSKA (reference sequence). The CDR3 is made up of 11 amino acids. Trimming removed 7 bases at V and 0 bases at J, with 6 bases between. The DNA of the CDR3 is TGCAGTGTTTGGCTGAACACTGAAGCTTTCTTT. It specifies CSVWLNTEAFF.

This clone was counted between two and nine times. V usage is TRBV6-5 and J usage is TRBJ2-7, with 11 bases that match TRBD1. The CDR3 length is 15 residues. The trim removed 6 bases at V and 6 bases at J, leaving 10 bases unmatched. CDR1 and CDR2 from the germline V gene are MNHEY and SVGAGI. The CDR3 nucleotides are TGTGCCAGCAGCCCTGTGGGGACAGGGGGAGGCGAGCAGTACTTC. Its protein product is CASSPVGTGGGEQYF.

In its sample, this clone was seen a few times. The chain carries TRBV5-5 and TRBJ2-2; D remains unclear. The CDR3 length is 16 residues. Germline V gives CDR1 SGHKS, CDR2 YYEKEE (reference sequence). V was cut by 5 bases and J by 0 bases, with 14 bases left in between. The CDR3 protein is CASSRLSPTNTGELFF. CDR3 sequence (DNA): TGTGCCAGCAGTCGACTCTCCCCAACGAACACCGGGGAGCTGTTTTTT.

In its sample, this clone was seen a few times. The chain uses TRBV7-2 and TRBJ2-7; D is ambiguous. The germline V and J ends were trimmed by 5 bases and 2 bases, with 16 bases remaining between them. The length of the CDR3 is 15 residues. The germline V gene has CDR1 SGHTA and CDR2 FQGNSA. CDR3 amino acids: CASSPYSVGPYEQYF. Here the CDR3 DNA reads TGTGCCAGCAGCCCCTACTCCGTCGGTCCCTACGAGCAGTACTTC.

The rearrangement joins TRBV6-8 to TRBJ2-3, with 7 nucleotides matching TRBD2. V gave up 2 bases and J gave up 4 bases; unmatched junction bases: 15. The CDR3 contains 18 residues. Germline lookup yields CDR1 MNHGY and CDR2 SAAAGT. This chain's CDR3 is CASSYPRRETEGPDTQYF. Here the CDR3 DNA reads TGTGCCAGCAGTTACCCCAGGCGGGAGACGGAAGGCCCAGATACGCAGTATTTT.